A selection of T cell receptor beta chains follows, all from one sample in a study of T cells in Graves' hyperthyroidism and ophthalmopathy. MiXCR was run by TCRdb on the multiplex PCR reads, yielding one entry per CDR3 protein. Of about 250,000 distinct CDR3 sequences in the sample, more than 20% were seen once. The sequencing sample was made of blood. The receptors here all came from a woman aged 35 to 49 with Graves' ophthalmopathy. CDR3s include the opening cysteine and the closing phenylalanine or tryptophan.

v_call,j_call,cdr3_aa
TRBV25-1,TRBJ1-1,CASSVQGSNTEAFF
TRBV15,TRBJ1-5,CATSRDLTRGQPQHF
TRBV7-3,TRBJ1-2,CASSPDRGYGYTF
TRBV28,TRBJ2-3,CASIKGRREVTDTQYF
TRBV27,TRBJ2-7,CASSLSRAYEQYF
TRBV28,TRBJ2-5,CASTVWGKVETQYF
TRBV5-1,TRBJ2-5,CASSLGDGRNQETQYF
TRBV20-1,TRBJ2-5,CSASGGQETQYF
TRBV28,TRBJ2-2,CASSFEGAFTGELFF
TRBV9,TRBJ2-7,CASSVGAESYEQYF
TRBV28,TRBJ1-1,CASRPGANTEAFF
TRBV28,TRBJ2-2,CASSLILPSGSSGELFF
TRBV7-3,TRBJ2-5,CASSLRGIAGEEETQYF
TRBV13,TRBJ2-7,CASSASPGQGPYEQYF
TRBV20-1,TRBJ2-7,CSASPATSAYEQYF